These T cell receptor beta chains were read from a single sample in a study of CD8+CD57+ T cells in acquired aplastic anemia. TCRdb redid the calling of the reads with MiXCR, one entry per CDR3 protein. Found here are about 140,000 distinct CDR3 sequences, more than 35% of them singletons; the top ten hold 8% to 8.5%. The specimen sequenced was sorted CD4+, CD8+, or CD8+CD57+ T cells (not recorded which) from PBMCs. Receptors were obtained from a human donor in good health, serving as a control. CDR3s include the opening cysteine and the closing phenylalanine or tryptophan. The D gene is left open where the match is weak. Where a row states a size, it is once, few, many or the class of an expanded clone; other rows omit it.

CDR3 protein	CDR3 DNA	clone size	D gene	V gene	J gene
CASSIPPQGNQPQHF	TGTGCCAGTAGTATCCCACCGCAGGGGAATCAGCCCCAGCATTTT	-	-	TRBV19	TRBJ1-5
CASSLEGKDRDTQYF	TGTGCCAGCAGTCTAGAGGGCAAAGATAGAGATACGCAGTATTTT	many	-	TRBV2	TRBJ2-3
CASSFRDRHYNEQFF	TGTGCCAGCAGCTTCCGGGACAGGCACTACAATGAGCAGTTCTTC	many	TRBD1	TRBV5-5	TRBJ2-1
CARARTAYGYTF	TGCGCCAGAGCCAGGACCGCCTATGGCTACACCTTC	-	-	TRBV10-1	TRBJ1-2
CASRRIASGPQEQFF	TGCGCCAGCAGACGAATCGCGTCAGGCCCTCAGGAGCAGTTCTTC	many	-	TRBV4-1	TRBJ2-1
CASSSRTAASNEKLFF	TGTGCCAGCAGCTCTCGGACAGCTGCAAGTAATGAAAAACTGTTTTTT	-	-	TRBV11-1	TRBJ1-4
CASSQRTSTDTQYF	TGTGCCAGCAGCCAAAGGACTAGCACAGATACGCAGTATTTT	many	-	TRBV3-1	TRBJ2-3
CSVDSRVGFGLNTEAFF	TGCAGCGTTGATTCCAGGGTGGGTTTCGGTCTGAACACTGAAGCTTTCTTT	-	-	TRBV29-1	TRBJ1-1
CATSTKGGRLMNTEAFF	TGTGCCACCTCCACTAAGGGCGGAAGGCTCATGAACACTGAAGCTTTCTTT	-	-	TRBV10-3	TRBJ1-1
CASSLEMESEAFF	TGTGCCAGCAGCTTAGAGATGGAGTCCGAAGCTTTCTTT	many	-	TRBV11-3	TRBJ1-1
CASSPQLGGYGYTF	TGTGCCAGTAGCCCTCAGTTAGGAGGCTATGGCTACACCTTC	-	-	TRBV19	TRBJ1-2
CASSQDRGRTNEKLFF	TGTGCCAGCAGCCAGGACAGGGGGAGGACTAATGAAAAACTGTTTTTT	many	TRBD1	TRBV4-2	TRBJ1-4
CASSPAELHLSGYTF	TGTGCCAGCAGTCCCGCCGAACTCCACCTCTCCGGCTACACCTTC	many	-	TRBV25-1	TRBJ1-2
CASTFPLCSYNEQFF	TGTGCCAGCACCTTCCCACTGTGCTCCTACAATGAGCAGTTCTTC	-	-	TRBV7-3	TRBJ2-1
CAISDSPETQYF	TGTGCCATCAGTGACAGCCCAGAGACCCAGTACTTC	-	-	TRBV10-3	TRBJ2-5
CASSERQSYGYTF	TGTGCCAGCAGCGAACGACAGAGCTATGGCTACACCTTC	many	-	TRBV6-1	TRBJ1-2
CASSQVGRTYNEQFF	TGCGCCAGCAGCCAAGTAGGGCGGACCTACAATGAGCAGTTCTTC	many	-	TRBV4-1	TRBJ2-1
CATRGSNRDPTGANVLTF	TGTGCCACTCGAGGGTCGAACAGGGACCCTACTGGGGCCAACGTCCTGACTTTC	-	-	TRBV19	TRBJ2-6
CASSETSGVNWEQYF	TGTGCCAGCAGTGAGACATCAGGGGTAAACTGGGAGCAGTACTTC	-	-	TRBV25-1	TRBJ2-7
CASSAGTSRDTQYF	TGCGCCAGCAGCGCCGGGACTAGCAGAGATACGCAGTATTTT	many	TRBD2	TRBV5-1	TRBJ2-3
CASSLVGNQNQPQHF	TGTGCCAGCAGCTTAGTGGGCAACCAAAATCAGCCCCAGCATTTT	-	-	TRBV7-3	TRBJ1-5
CASSVGTASGNTIYF	TGCGCCAGCAGCGTCGGGACGGCCTCTGGAAACACCATATATTTT	-	-	TRBV2	TRBJ1-3
CASSIVGGTGPQHF	TGTGCCAGTAGTATAGTAGGGGGGACGGGGCCCCAGCATTTT	-	-	TRBV19	TRBJ1-5
CASSASGGPYEQYF	TGTGCCAGCAGCGCTAGCGGGGGCCCCTACGAGCAGTACTTC	many	TRBD2	TRBV11-2	TRBJ2-7
CSARTGTGLSEQYF	TGCAGTGCTAGAACCGGGACAGGGTTGTCCGAGCAGTACTTC	-	TRBD1	TRBV20-1	TRBJ2-7
CASSLAHGTEAFF	TGTGCCAGCAGCTTGGCCCACGGCACTGAAGCTTTCTTT	many	-	TRBV5-8	TRBJ1-1
CASLEGGNQPQHF	TGTGCCAGCTTGGAAGGGGGCAATCAGCCCCAGCATTTT	-	-	TRBV2	TRBJ1-5
CASSLEGSLVNEQFF	TGTGCCAGCAGCTTAGAAGGCAGCTTGGTGAATGAGCAGTTCTTC	many	-	TRBV11-2	TRBJ2-1
CAHGGVNTGELFF	TGTGCCCACGGGGGGGTGAACACCGGGGAGCTGTTTTTT	many	TRBD2	TRBV10-3	TRBJ2-2
CSVREDYGYTF	TGCAGTGTTCGGGAAGACTATGGCTACACCTTC	-	-	TRBV20-1	TRBJ1-2
CASSVFGGRGTEAFF	TGTGCCAGCAGTGTATTTGGGGGGAGGGGTACTGAAGCTTTCTTT	-	-	TRBV2	TRBJ1-1
CASSRGEGEQYF	TGTGCCAGCAGTCGAGGGGAGGGCGAGCAGTACTTC	many	TRBD2	TRBV6-1	TRBJ2-7
CASSLLWGLAGTTDTQYF	TGTGCCAGCAGCTTACTATGGGGACTAGCGGGGACCACAGATACGCAGTATTTT	-	TRBD2	TRBV11-2	TRBJ2-3
CSVAGGRVGGELFF	TGCAGCGTTGCAGGGGGCAGGGTTGGCGGGGAGCTGTTTTTT	-	TRBD1	TRBV29-1	TRBJ2-2
CAWSDGSYGYGYTF	TGTGCCTGGAGTGACGGCAGCTACGGCTATGGCTACACCTTC	many	-	TRBV30	TRBJ1-2
CASSEVLAYEQYF	TGTGCCAGCAGTGAAGTACTAGCATACGAGCAGTACTTC	many	-	TRBV2	TRBJ2-7
CASRTGQTLHF	TGTGCCAGCAGGACAGGGCAAACCCTCCACTTT	medium-sized	TRBD1	TRBV2	TRBJ1-6
CASSFGQFNQPQHF	TGTGCCAGCAGCTTCGGACAGTTCAATCAGCCCCAGCATTTT	few	-	TRBV5-6	TRBJ1-5
CASSLGNTGDYGYTF	TGCGCCAGCAGCTTGGGGAATACAGGGGACTATGGCTACACCTTC	-	TRBD1	TRBV5-1	TRBJ1-2
CASSLLGQGNEKLFF	TGTGCCAGCAGCTTACTTGGACAGGGTAATGAAAAACTGTTTTTT	few	TRBD1	TRBV11-2	TRBJ1-4
CSVGEGLNQPQHF	TGCAGCGTTGGAGAGGGCTTAAATCAGCCCCAGCATTTT	many	-	TRBV29-1	TRBJ1-5
CASSQEKQGAAYEQYF	TGCGCCAGCAGCCAAGAAAAACAGGGGGCTGCCTACGAGCAGTACTTC	many	TRBD1	TRBV4-1	TRBJ2-7
CASSIGQTAYEQYF	TGTGCCAGCAGCATTGGACAGACAGCCTACGAGCAGTACTTC	-	-	TRBV9	TRBJ2-7
CASSVMTENTEAFF	TGCGCCAGCAGCGTGATGACAGAGAACACTGAAGCTTTCTTT	many	-	TRBV5-1	TRBJ1-1
CSARDRDTGELFF	TGCAGTGCCCGGGACAGGGATACCGGGGAGCTGTTTTTT	-	TRBD1	TRBV20-1	TRBJ2-2
CASSSEGSPLHF	TGTGCCAGCAGTTCGGAGGGTTCACCCCTCCACTTT	medium-sized	-	TRBV2	TRBJ1-6
CATSDVLAGAPGPPQYF	TGTGCCACCAGTGACGTACTCGCCGGGGCCCCAGGTCCCCCGCAGTATTTT	-	-	TRBV25-1	TRBJ2-3
CSGGRPGTEAFF	TGCAGCGGTGGACGGCCGGGCACTGAAGCTTTCTTT	many	-	TRBV29-1	TRBJ1-1
CSARSPTSGTGDTQYF	TGCAGTGCTAGATCCCCCACTAGCGGGACGGGAGATACGCAGTATTTT	many	TRBD2	TRBV20-1	TRBJ2-3
CSVLQLAGGGAFF	TGCAGCGTCCTACAACTAGCGGGGGGCGGTGCGTTCTTC	-	TRBD2	TRBV29-1	TRBJ2-1
CSVGGQGSEKLFF	TGCAGCGTTGGGGGGCAGGGAAGTGAAAAACTGTTTTTT	-	-	TRBV29-1	TRBJ1-4
CASGLAAQETQYF	TGTGCCAGCGGACTAGCGGCCCAAGAGACCCAGTACTTC	many	TRBD2	TRBV12-3/TRBV12-4	TRBJ2-5
CSDSHETGVPGTEAFF	TGCAGCGACTCCCACGAAACCGGGGTACCGGGCACTGAAGCTTTCTTT	many	-	TRBV29-1	TRBJ1-1